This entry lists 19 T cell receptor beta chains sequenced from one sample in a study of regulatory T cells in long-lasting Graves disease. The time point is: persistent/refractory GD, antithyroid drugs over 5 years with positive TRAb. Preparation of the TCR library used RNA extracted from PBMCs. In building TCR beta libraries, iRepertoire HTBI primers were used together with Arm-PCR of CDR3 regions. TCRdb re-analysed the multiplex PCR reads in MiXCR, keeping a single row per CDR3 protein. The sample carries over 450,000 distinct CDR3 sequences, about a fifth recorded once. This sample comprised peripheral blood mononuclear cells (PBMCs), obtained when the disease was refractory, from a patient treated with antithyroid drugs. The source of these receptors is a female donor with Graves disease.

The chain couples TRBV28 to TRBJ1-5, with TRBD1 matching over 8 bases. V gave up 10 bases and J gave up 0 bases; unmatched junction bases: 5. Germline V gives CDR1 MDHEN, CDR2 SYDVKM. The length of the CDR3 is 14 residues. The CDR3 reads CATDRDYSNQPQHF. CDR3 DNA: TGTGCCACGGACAGGGATTATAGCAATCAGCCCCAGCATTTT.

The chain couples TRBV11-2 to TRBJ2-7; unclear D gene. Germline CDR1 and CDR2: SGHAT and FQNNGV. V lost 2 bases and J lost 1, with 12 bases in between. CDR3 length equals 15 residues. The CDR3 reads CASSLMGSFSYEQYF. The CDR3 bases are TGTGCCAGCAGCTTAATGGGCAGTTTTTCCTACGAGCAGTACTTC.

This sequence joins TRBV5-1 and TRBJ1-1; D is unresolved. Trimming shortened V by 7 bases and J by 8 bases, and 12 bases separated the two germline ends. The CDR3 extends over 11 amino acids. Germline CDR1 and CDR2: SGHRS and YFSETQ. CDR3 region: CASARLGEAFF. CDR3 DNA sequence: TGCGCCAGCGCGCGTCTCGGGGAAGCTTTCTTT. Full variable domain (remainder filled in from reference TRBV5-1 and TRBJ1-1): KAGVTQTPRYLIKTRGQQVTLSCSPISGHRSVSWYQQTPGQGLQFLFEYFSETQRNKGNFPGRFSGRQFSNSRSEMNVSTLELGDSALYLCASARLGEAFFGQGTRLTVV.

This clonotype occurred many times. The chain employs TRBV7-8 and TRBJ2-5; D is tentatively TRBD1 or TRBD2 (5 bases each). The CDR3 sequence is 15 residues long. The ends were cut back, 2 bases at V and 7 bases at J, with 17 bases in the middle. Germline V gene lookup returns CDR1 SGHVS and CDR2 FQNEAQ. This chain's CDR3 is CASSLKRRDVVTQYF. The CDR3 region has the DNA TGTGCCAGCAGCTTAAAGAGAAGGGACGTGGTGACCCAGTACTTC.

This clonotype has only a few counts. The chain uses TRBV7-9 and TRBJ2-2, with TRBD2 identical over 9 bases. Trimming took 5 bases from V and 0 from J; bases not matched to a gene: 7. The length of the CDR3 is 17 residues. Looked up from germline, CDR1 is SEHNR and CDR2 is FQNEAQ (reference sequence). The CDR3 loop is CASSRGLAPANTGELFF. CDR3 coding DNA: TGTGCCAGCAGCCGAGGACTAGCGCCCGCGAACACCGGGGAGCTGTTTTTT.

The CDR3, as DNA: TGCGCCAGCAGCCAAGATCTCGAGGGCGGAGGTCAGCCCCAGCATTTT. Its protein is CASSQDLEGGGQPQHF. This chain links TRBV4-3 with TRBJ1-5; D remains ambiguous. Germline loops: CDR1 LGHNA, CDR2 YSLEER. The CDR3 is 16 residues long. V was shortened by 0 bases and J by 6 bases, with 15 bases between the two germline ends.

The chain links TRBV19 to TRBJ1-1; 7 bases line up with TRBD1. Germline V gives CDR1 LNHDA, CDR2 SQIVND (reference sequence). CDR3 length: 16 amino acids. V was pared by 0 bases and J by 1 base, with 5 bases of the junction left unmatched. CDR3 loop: CASSIDPGTENTEAFF. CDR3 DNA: TGTGCCAGTAGTATAGACCCCGGGACAGAGAACACTGAAGCTTTCTTT.

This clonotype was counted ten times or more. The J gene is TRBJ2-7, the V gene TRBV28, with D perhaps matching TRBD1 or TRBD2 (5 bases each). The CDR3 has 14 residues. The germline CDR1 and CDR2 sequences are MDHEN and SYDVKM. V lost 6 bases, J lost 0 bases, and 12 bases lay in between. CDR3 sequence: CASSQRGDSYEQYF. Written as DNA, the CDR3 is TGTGCCAGCAGCCAGCGAGGGGACTCCTACGAGCAGTACTTC.

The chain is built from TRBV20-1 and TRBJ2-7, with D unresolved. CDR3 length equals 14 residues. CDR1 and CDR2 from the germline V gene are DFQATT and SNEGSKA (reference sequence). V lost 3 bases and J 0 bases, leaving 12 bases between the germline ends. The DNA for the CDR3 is TGCAGTGCTAGTTCCCAGACGAGCTCCTACGAGCAGTACTTC. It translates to CSASSQTSSYEQYF.

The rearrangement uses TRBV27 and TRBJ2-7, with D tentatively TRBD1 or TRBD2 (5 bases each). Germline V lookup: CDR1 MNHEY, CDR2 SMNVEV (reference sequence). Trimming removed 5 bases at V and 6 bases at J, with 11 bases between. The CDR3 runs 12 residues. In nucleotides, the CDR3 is TGTGCCAGCAGTATGGGGGTTAGCGAGCAGTACTTC. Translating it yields CASSMGVSEQYF.

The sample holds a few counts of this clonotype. In DNA, the CDR3 is TGTGCCATCAGTGACCCGACTAGCGGGAGCTTCGACGTTGGGACCCAGTACTTC. This sequence encodes CAISDPTSGSFDVGTQYF. The rearrangement uses TRBV10-3 and TRBJ2-5; TRBD2 agrees at 12 bases. This CDR3 spans 18 amino acids. In germline, CDR1 is ENHRY, CDR2 SYGVKD. The ends lost 3 bases at V and 7 bases at J; junction bases unmatched: 15.

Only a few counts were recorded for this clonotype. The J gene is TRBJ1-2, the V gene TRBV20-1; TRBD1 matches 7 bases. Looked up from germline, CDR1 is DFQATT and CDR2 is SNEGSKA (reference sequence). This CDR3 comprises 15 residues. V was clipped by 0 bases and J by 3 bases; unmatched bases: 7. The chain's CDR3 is CSARDPGQDYYGYTF. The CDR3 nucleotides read TGCAGTGCTAGAGACCCAGGACAGGACTACTATGGCTACACCTTC.

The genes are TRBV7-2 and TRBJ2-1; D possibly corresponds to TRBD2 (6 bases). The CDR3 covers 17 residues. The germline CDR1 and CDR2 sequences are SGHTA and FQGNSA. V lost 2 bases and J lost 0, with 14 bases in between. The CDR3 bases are TGTGCCAGCAGCTTAACGGGGTTGCGGGACTCCTACAATGAGCAGTTCTTC. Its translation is CASSLTGLRDSYNEQFF.

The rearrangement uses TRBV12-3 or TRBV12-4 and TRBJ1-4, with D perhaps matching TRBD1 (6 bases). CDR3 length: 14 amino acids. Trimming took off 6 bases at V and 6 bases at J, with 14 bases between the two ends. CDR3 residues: CASSADRLHEKLFF. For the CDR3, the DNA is TGTGCCAGCAGCGCGGACAGACTTCATGAAAAACTGTTTTTT.

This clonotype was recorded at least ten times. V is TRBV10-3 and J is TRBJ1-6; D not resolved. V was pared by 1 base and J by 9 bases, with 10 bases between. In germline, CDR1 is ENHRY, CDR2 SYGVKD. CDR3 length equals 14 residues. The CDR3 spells CAISELDSGSPLHF. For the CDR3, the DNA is TGTGCCATCAGTGAGTTGGACTCCGGTTCACCCCTCCACTTT.

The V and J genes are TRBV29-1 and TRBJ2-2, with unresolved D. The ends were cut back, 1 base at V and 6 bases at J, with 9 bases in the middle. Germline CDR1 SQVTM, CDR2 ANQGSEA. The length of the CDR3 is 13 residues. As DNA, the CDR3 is TGCAGCGTTGAAGTTTCTGGGGCCGGGGAGCTGTTTTTT. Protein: CSVEVSGAGELFF.

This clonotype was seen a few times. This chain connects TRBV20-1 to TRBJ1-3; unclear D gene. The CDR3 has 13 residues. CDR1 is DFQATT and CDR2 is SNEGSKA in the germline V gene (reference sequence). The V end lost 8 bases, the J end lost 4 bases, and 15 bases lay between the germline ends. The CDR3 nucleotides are TGCAGTCTTCGAGTGCCCCGGGGAAACACCATATATTTT. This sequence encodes CSLRVPRGNTIYF.

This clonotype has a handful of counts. The CDR3 nucleotides are TGCGCCAGCAGTGAGAGGGGACAGGGGGTGAACGAGCAGTACTTC. As protein: CASSERGQGVNEQYF. The gene calls are TRBV10-2 and TRBJ2-7, with 11 nucleotides matching TRBD1. The V segment lost 2 bases and the J segment 5 bases; nucleotides outside the gene matches: 5. The length of the CDR3 is 15 residues. Germline CDR1 reads WSHSY; CDR2 reads SAAADI.

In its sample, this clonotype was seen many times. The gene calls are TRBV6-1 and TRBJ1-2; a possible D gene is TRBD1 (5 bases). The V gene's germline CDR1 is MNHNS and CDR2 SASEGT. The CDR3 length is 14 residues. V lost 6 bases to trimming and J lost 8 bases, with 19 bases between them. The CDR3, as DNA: TGTGCCAGCAGCCGCGGGACTCAAGGAGGGGGCTACACCTTC. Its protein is CASSRGTQGGGYTF.